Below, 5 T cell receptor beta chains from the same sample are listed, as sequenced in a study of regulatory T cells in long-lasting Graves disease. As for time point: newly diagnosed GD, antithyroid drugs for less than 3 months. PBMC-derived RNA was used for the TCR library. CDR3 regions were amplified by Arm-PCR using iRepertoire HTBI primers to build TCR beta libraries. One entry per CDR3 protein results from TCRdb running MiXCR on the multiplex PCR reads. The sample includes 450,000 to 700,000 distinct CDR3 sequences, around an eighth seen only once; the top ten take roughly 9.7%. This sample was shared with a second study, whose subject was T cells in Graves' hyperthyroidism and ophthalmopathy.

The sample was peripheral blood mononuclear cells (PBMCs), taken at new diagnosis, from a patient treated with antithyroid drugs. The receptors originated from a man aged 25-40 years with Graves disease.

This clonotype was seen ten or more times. CDR3 amino acids: CASTLSGPPSEQYF. The CDR3 coding sequence is TGTGCCAGCACCCTTAGCGGGCCGCCCTCCGAGCAGTACTTC. The gene calls are TRBV3-1 and TRBJ2-7; TRBD2 agrees at 7 bases. V dropped 7 bases and J dropped 6; count of bases not matched to a gene: 12. Germline CDR1 is LGHDT and CDR2 is YNNKEL (reference sequence). The CDR3 is 14 residues long.

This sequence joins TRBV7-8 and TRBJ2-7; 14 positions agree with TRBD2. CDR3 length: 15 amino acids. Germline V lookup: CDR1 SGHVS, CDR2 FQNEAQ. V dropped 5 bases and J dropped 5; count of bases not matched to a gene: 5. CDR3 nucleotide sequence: TGTGCCAGCAGCCCTCCGACTAGCGGGAGGGACGAGCAGTACTTC. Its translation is CASSPPTSGRDEQYF.

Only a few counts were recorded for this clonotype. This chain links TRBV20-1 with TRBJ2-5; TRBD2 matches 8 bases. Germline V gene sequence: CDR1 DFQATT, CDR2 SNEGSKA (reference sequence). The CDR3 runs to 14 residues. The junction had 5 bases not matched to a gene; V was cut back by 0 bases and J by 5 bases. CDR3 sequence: CSARESGREETQYF. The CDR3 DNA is TGCAGTGCTAGAGAAAGCGGGAGAGAGGAGACCCAGTACTTC.

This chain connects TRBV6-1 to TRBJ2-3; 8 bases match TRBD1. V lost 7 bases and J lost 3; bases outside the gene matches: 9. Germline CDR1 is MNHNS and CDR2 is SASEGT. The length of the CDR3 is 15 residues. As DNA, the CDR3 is TGTGCCAGCACCCGACAGGGGTTAAGAACAGATACGCAGTATTTT. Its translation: CASTRQGLRTDTQYF.

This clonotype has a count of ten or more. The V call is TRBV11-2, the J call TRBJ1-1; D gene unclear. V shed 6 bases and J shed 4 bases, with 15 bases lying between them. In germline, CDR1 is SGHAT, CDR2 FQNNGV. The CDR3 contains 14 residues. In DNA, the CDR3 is TGTGCCAGCAGTCTAGGACTCGCTGGCACTGAAGCTTTCTTT. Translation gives CASSLGLAGTEAFF.